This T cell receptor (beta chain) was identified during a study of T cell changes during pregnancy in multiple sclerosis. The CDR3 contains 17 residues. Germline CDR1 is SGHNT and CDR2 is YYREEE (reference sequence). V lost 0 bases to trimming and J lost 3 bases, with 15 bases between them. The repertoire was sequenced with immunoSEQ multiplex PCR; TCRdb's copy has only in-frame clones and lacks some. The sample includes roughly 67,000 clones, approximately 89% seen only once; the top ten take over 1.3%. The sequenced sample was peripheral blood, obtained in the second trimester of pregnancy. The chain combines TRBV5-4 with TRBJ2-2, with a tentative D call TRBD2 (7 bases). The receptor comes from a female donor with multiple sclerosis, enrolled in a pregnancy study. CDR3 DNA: TGTGCCAGCAGCTTGGTAGGGGGGGGGTTCGACACCGGGGAGCTGTTTTTT. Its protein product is CASSLVGGGFDTGELFF.